Below are 2 T cell receptor beta chains sequenced from a single sample in a study of neoadjuvant nivolumab and ipilimumab in lung cancer. TCRdb's copy holds only in-frame clones and misses some; the assay was immunoSEQ multiplex PCR. This table has 6,500 to 10,000 clones, roughly three quarters appearing once. The starting material was adjacent normal lung tissue, obtained after neoadjuvant nivolumab, alone or with ipilimumab, at or shortly before surgery. These receptors were collected from an adult with non-small cell lung cancer.

The chain has TRBV2 and TRBJ1-4, with a weak D call TRBD1 (6 bases). V lost 5 bases and J lost 2, with 12 bases in between. The V gene's germline CDR1 is SNHLY and CDR2 FYNNEI. There are 15 residues in the CDR3. DNA of the CDR3: TGTGCCAGCAGTCCCGTAGGGGGGACTAATGAAAAACTGTTTTTT. Amino acid sequence: CASSPVGGTNEKLFF.

The chain recombines TRBV18 with TRBJ1-2; 7 bases line up with TRBD1. The germline V gene encodes CDR1 KGHSH and CDR2 LQKENI. V lost 6 bases to trimming and J lost 8 bases; unmatched junction nucleotides: 12. The CDR3 covers 14 residues. The CDR3 DNA reads TGTGCCAGCTCCCCGACAGGGAACTTGAAAGGCTACACCTTC. Translation: CASSPTGNLKGYTF. The complete variable domain, with remaining parts taken from reference TRBV18 and TRBJ1-2, reads NAGVMQNPRHLVRRRGQEARLRCSPMKGHSHVYWYRQLPEEGLKFMVYLQKENIIDESGMPKERFSAEFPKEGPSILRIQQVVRGDSAAYFCASSPTGNLKGYTFGSGTRLTVV.